This T cell receptor beta chain was found in a study of blood T cell repertoires in COVID-19. For the study at large: The samples span acute and convalescent COVID-19 from the United States, Italy and Spain. From T cells, B-cell-depleted T cells, or PBMCs came the material, which was cDNA or gDNA.

In the source study's methods: Amplification from reference gene primers served as the basis for estimated nucleated cell counts. The method was immunoSEQ multiplex PCR; TCRdb's version includes in-frame clones alone and lacks a portion of them. V and J calls and clone size are copied from that table; D and trimming were computed from the DNA. The sample has approximately 300,000 clones, around 87% seen once. The CDR3 has 15 amino acids. V dropped 5 bases and J dropped 0 bases, with 12 bases sitting between them. Per the germline V gene, CDR1 is SGHRS and CDR2 is YFSETQ. This TCR came from a woman aged 45-60 years with active or convalescent COVID-19. The J gene is TRBJ2-1, the V gene TRBV5-1; D unresolved. Sequencing used peripheral blood. The CDR3 region is CASSTGESSYNEQFF. CDR3 nucleotides: TGCGCCAGCAGTACTGGTGAGAGCTCCTACAATGAGCAGTTCTTC.